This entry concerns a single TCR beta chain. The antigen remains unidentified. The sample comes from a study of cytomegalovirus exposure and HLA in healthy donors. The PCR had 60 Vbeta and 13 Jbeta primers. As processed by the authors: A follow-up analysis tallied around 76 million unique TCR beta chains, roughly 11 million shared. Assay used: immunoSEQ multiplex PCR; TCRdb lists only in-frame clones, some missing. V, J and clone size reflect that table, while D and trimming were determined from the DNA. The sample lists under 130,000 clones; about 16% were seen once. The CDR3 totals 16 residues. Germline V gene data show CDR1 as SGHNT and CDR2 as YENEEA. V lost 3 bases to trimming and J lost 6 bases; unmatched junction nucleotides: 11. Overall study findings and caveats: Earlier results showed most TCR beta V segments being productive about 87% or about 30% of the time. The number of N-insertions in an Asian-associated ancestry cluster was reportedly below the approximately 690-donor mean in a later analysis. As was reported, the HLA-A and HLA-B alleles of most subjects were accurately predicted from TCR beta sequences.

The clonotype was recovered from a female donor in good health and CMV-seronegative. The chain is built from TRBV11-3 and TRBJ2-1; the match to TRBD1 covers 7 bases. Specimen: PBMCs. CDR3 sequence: CASSFDSRTGVNEQFF. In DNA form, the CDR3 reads TGTGCCAGCAGCTTCGATAGTAGAACAGGGGTCAATGAGCAGTTCTTC. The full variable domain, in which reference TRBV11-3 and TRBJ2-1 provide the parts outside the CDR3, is EAGVVQSPRYKIIEKKQPVAFWCNPISGHNTLYWYLQNLGQGPELLIRYENEEAVDDSQLPKDRFSAERLKGVDSTLKIQPAELGDSAVYLCASSFDSRTGVNEQFFGPGTRLTVL.